This TCR beta chain was identified during a study of shared clonotypes between healthy human individuals. The CDR3 runs to 14 residues. V lost 0 bases to trimming and J lost 6 bases, with 10 bases between them. Germline V CDR1 and CDR2: SEHNR, FQNEAQ (reference sequence). Overall study results and limits: Naive subsets typically showed greater estimated richness than memory subsets.

Genomic DNA of each subset was evenly split across several immunoSEQ plates. Assay: immunoSEQ multiplex PCR; the TCRdb copy retains only in-frame clones and omits some. The sample holds about 2.4 million clones, approximately 92% seen once. CD45RA+ naive and CD45RA-negative memory subsets were separated from CD4+ cells. A word on this clone: Its cognate antigen is unknown.

The chain carries TRBV7-9 and TRBJ2-3, with D unclear. This receptor was taken from a man between 18 and 29 years old in good health. The sample taken for sequencing was naive CD4+ T cells sorted from blood. Subset specified: CD45RA+ positively selected. This CDR3 is CASSLALTVDTQYF. Written as DNA, the CDR3 is TGTGCCAGCAGCTTAGCGCTAACGGTGGATACGCAGTATTTT.